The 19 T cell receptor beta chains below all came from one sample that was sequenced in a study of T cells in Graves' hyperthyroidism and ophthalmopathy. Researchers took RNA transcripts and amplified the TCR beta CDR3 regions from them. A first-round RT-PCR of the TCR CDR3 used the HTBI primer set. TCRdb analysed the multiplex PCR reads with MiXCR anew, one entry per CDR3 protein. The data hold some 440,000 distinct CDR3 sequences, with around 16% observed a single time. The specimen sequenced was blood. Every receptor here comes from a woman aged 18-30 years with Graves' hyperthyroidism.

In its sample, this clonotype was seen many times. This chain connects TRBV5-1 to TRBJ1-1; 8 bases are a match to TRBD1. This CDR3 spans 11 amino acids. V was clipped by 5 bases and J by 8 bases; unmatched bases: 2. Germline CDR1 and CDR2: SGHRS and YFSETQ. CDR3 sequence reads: CASRTGVEAFF. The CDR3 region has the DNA TGCGCCAGCAGGACAGGGGTCGAAGCTTTCTTT.

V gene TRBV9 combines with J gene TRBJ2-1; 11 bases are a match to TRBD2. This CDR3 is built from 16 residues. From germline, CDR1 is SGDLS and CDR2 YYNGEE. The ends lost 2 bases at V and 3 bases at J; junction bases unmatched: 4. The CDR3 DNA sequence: TGTGCCAGCAGCGTGTTAGCGGGGGGGCTCTACAATGAGCAGTTCTTC. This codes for CASSVLAGGLYNEQFF.

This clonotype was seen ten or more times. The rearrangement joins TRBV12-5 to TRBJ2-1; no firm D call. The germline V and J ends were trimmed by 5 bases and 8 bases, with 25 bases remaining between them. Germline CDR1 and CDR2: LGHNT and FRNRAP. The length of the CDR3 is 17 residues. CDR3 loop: CASGAPVGSGRHDEQFF. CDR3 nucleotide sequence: TGTGCTAGTGGTGCCCCCGTAGGGTCCGGGCGGCACGATGAGCAGTTCTTC.

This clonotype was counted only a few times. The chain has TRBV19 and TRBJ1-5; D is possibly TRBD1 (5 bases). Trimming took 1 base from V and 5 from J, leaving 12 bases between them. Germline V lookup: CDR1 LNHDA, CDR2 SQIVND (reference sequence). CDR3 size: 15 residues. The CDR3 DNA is TGTGCCAGTAGTATAGGTTGGAAGGGGTATCAGCCCCAGCATTTT. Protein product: CASSIGWKGYQPQHF.

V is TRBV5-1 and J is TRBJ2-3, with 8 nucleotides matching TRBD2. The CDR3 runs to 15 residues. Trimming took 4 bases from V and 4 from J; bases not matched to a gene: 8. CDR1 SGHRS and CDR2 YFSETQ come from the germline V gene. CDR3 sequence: CASSVGGTSPDTQYF. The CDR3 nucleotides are TGCGCCAGCAGCGTGGGGGGGACTAGTCCAGATACGCAGTATTTT.

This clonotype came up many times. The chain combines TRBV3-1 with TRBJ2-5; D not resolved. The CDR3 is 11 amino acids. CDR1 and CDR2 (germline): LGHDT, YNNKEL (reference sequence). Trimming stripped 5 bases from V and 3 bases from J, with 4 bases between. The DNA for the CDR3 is TGTGCCAGCAGCTTAAAAGAGACCCAGTACTTC. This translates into CASSLKETQYF.

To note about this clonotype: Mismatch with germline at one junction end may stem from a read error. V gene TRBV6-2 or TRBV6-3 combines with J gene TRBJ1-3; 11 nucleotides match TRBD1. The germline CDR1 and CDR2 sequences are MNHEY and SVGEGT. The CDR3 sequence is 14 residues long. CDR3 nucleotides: TGTGCCGGCAGGGCCGGGACAGGGGGTAACACCATATATTTT. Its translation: CAGRAGTGGNTIYF.

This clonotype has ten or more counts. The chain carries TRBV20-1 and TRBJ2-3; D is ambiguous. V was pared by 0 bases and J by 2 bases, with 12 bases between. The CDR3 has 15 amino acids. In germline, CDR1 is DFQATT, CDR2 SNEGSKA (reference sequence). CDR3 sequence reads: CSARDLAVNTDTQYF. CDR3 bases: TGCAGTGCTAGAGATCTGGCGGTAAACACAGATACGCAGTATTTT.

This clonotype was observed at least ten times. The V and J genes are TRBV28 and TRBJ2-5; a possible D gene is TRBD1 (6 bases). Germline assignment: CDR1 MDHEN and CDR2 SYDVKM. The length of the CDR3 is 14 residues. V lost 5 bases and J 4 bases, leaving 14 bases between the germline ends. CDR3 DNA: TGTGCCAGCAGTCCCCAGGTGGGGGCAGAGACCCAGTACTTC. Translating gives CASSPQVGAETQYF.

CDR3 in DNA: TGTGCCAGCTCACCAACGGAGGGAGGGGCAGATACGCAGTATTTT. Its protein product is CASSPTEGGADTQYF. The rearrangement joins TRBV18 to TRBJ2-3, with TRBD2 identical over 7 bases. V was pared by 2 bases and J by 4 bases, with 6 bases of the junction left unmatched. The germline V gene encodes CDR1 KGHSH and CDR2 LQKENI. The CDR3 has 15 residues.

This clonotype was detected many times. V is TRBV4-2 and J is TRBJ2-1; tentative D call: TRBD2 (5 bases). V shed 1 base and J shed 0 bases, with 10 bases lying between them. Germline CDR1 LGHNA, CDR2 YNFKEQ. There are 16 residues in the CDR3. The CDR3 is CASSQVPRGSYNEQFF. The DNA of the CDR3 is TGTGCCAGCAGCCAAGTGCCTCGGGGCTCCTACAATGAGCAGTTCTTC.

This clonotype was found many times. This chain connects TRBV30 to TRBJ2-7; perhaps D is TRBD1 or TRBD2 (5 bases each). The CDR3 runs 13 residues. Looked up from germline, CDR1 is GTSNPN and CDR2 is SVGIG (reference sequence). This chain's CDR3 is CATTNRSSYEQYF. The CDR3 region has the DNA TGTGCAACGACTAACAGGAGCTCCTACGAGCAGTACTTC.

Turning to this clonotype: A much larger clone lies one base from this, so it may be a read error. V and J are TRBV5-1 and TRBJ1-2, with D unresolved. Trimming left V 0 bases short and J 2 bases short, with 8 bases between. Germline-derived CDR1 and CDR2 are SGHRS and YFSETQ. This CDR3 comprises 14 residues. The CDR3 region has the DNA TGCGCCAGCAGCTTGGCCATAGGAAACTATGGCTACACCTTC. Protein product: CASSLAIGNYGYTF.

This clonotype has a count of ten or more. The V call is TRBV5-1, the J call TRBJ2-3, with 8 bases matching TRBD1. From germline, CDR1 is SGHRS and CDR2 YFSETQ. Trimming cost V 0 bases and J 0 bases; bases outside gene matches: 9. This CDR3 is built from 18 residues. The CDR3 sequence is CASSLGVGTGSSTDTQYF. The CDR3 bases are TGCGCCAGCAGCTTGGGCGTCGGGACAGGATCTAGCACAGATACGCAGTATTTT.

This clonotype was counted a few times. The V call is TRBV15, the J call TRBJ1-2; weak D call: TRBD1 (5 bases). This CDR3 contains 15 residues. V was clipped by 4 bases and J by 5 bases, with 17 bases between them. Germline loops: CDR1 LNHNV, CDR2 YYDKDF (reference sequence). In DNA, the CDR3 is TGTGCCACCAGCATCTCTCGGGGGGTAGGGTATGGCTACACCTTC. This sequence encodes CATSISRGVGYGYTF.

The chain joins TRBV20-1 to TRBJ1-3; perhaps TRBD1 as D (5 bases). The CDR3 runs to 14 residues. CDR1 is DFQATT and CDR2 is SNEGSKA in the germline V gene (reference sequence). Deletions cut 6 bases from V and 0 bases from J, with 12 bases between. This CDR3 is CSASTGTSGNTIYF. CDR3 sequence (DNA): TGCAGTGCCTCAACCGGGACCTCTGGAAACACCATATATTTT.

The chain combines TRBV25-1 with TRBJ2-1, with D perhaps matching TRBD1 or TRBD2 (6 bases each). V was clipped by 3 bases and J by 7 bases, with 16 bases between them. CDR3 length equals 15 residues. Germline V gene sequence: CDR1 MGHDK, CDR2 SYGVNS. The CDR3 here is CASSEGAGQINEQFF. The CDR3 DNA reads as TGTGCCAGCAGTGAGGGGGCGGGGCAGATAAATGAGCAGTTCTTC.

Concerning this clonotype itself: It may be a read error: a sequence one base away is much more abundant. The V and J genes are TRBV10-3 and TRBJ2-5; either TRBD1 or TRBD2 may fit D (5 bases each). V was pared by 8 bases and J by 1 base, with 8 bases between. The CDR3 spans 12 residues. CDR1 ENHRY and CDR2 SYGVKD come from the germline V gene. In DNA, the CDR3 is TGTGCCATCGGGACGGCCCAAGAGACCCAGTACTTC. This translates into CAIGTAQETQYF.

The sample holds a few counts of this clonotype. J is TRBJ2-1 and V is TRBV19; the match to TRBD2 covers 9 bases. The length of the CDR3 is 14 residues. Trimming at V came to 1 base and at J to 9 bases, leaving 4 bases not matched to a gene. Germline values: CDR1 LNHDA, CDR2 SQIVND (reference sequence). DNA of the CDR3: TGTGCCAGTAGTATAGCTAGCGGGACGACTGAGCAGTTCTTC. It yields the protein CASSIASGTTEQFF.